These 22 T cell receptor beta chains came from one sample sequenced in a study of control samples from healthy donors and cancer patients. The method was immunoSEQ multiplex PCR; TCRdb's version includes in-frame clones alone and lacks a portion of them. The data show about 75,000 clones, around 84% seen once. Material for sequencing was blood. Receptors originate from a man aged 45 to 65 in good health.

The gene calls are TRBV19 and TRBJ2-1; tentative D call: TRBD1 (6 bases). The CDR3 is 16 residues long. Germline loops: CDR1 LNHDA, CDR2 SQIVND (reference sequence). V was cut by 4 bases and J by 5 bases, with 18 bases left in between. For the CDR3, the DNA is TGTGCCAGTAGTACCATCAGACAGGCGCCTAACAATGAGCAGTTCTTC. This sequence encodes CASSTIRQAPNNEQFF.

The rearrangement links TRBV30 to TRBJ1-1; TRBD1 is a possible D gene (5 bases). CDR3 size: 13 residues. V lost 0 bases to trimming and J lost 3 bases, with 8 bases between them. The germline gives CDR1 GTSNPN, CDR2 SVGIG (reference sequence). CDR3 nucleotide sequence: TGTGCCTGGAGTGTGATCAGGGACACTGAAGCTTTCTTT. Amino acids: CAWSVIRDTEAFF.

The chain couples TRBV14 to TRBJ2-5, with a possible D match to TRBD1 (6 bases). The CDR3 runs to 14 residues. V lost 2 bases and J 5 bases, leaving 12 bases between the germline ends. Per germline, CDR1 SGHDN and CDR2 FVKESK. As DNA, the CDR3 is TGTGCCAGCAGCCAATCAACAGGGTGGGAGACCCAGTACTTC. The encoded protein is CASSQSTGWETQYF.

The chain combines TRBV6-5 with TRBJ2-6; no firm D call. Trimming removed 6 bases from V and 0 bases from J, with 6 bases in between. CDR1 is MNHEY and CDR2 is SVGAGI in the germline V gene. The CDR3 runs 14 residues. The CDR3 sequence: CASSESSGANVLTF. In nucleotides, the CDR3 is TGTGCCAGCAGCGAGAGCTCTGGGGCCAACGTCCTGACTTTC.

As to this clone: Other DNA sequences in this specimen translate into the identical CDR3. The gene calls are TRBV20-1 and TRBJ2-7; D is unclear. CDR3 length: 11 amino acids. V lost 3 bases and J lost 0, with 3 bases in between. CDR1 DFQATT and CDR2 SNEGSKA come from the germline V gene (reference sequence). This CDR3 is CSASGSYEQYF. CDR3 coding DNA: TGCAGTGCTAGCGGCTCCTACGAGCAGTACTTC.

This chain joins TRBV7-8 and TRBJ1-1; the match to TRBD1 covers 7 bases. The CDR3 is 15 residues long. J lost 5 bases, V lost 3 bases, and 9 bases had no gene match. Germline V CDR1 and CDR2: SGHVS, FQNEAQ. CDR3 residues: CASSFRGGISTEAFF. The CDR3 DNA is TGTGCCAGCAGCTTTAGAGGGGGCATTAGTACTGAAGCTTTCTTT.

V gene TRBV27 combines with J gene TRBJ2-1; 9 bases line up with TRBD2. J lost 1 base, V lost 7 bases, and 5 bases had no gene match. Germline CDR1 reads MNHEY; CDR2 reads SMNVEV (reference sequence). This CDR3 contains 15 residues. CDR3 bases: TGTGCCAGCACCGCGACTAGCGGTTCCTACAATGAGCAGTTCTTC. Its translation is CASTATSGSYNEQFF.

The gene calls are TRBV2 and TRBJ1-2; maybe TRBD1 (6 bases). Germline loops: CDR1 SNHLY, CDR2 FYNNEI. Trimming took off 2 bases at V and 0 bases at J, with 7 bases between the two ends. The CDR3 runs 14 residues. CDR3 sequence reads: CASSETGTNYGYTF. The CDR3 DNA reads as TGTGCCAGCAGTGAAACAGGGACTAACTATGGCTACACCTTC.

This sequence joins TRBV30 and TRBJ2-7; 9 bases are shared with TRBD2. The J segment lost 4 bases and the V segment lost 0 bases, leaving 7 bases of the junction unmatched. This CDR3 is 15 amino acids long. Germline-derived CDR1 and CDR2 are GTSNPN and SVGIG (reference sequence). The CDR3 region has the DNA TGTGCCTGGAGTGTATTTAGCGGGAGTCATTACGAGCAGTACTTC. The encoded protein is CAWSVFSGSHYEQYF.

The V gene is TRBV9, the J gene TRBJ1-2; the D is unclear. This CDR3 comprises 11 residues. The germline CDR1 and CDR2 sequences are SGDLS and YYNGEE. The V end was cut by 3 bases, the J end by 2 bases, with 2 bases between. The CDR3 protein is CASSGNYGYTF. The CDR3 DNA is TGTGCCAGCAGCGGCAACTATGGCTACACCTTC.

The rearrangement joins TRBV4-1 to TRBJ1-5; D is undetermined. Per the germline V gene, CDR1 is MGHRA and CDR2 is YSYEKL. V was pared by 0 bases and J by 7 bases, with 16 bases between. The CDR3 sequence is 16 residues long. The CDR3 reads CASSQELSHSGQPQHF. CDR3 coding DNA: TGCGCCAGCAGCCAAGAACTCTCTCATTCTGGACAGCCCCAGCATTTT.

The rearrangement joins TRBV5-1 to TRBJ2-1; tentatively, D is TRBD2 (5 bases). Germline CDR1 SGHRS, CDR2 YFSETQ. Trimming cost V 1 base and J 1 base, with 9 bases left between them. The CDR3 totals 15 residues. The DNA of the CDR3 is TGCGCCAGCAGCTTGTTAGAGGGTTCCTACAATGAGCAGTTCTTC. Translated: CASSLLEGSYNEQFF.

This clone was detected once. V and J are TRBV27 and TRBJ1-2, with D uncertain. The CDR3 has 14 amino acids. Germline V CDR1 and CDR2: MNHEY, SMNVEV (reference sequence). V was pared by 0 bases and J by 4 bases, with 9 bases between. The CDR3 DNA sequence: TGTGCCAGCAGTTTATCCATGGACCCCTATGGCTACACCTTC. Its protein product is CASSLSMDPYGYTF.

The V call is TRBV19, the J call TRBJ2-1; weak D call: TRBD2 (6 bases). V was clipped by 6 bases and J by 4 bases, with 10 bases between them. Per germline, CDR1 LNHDA and CDR2 SQIVND (reference sequence). This CDR3 has 13 residues. This CDR3 reads CASRSSGYNEQFF. CDR3 nucleotides: TGTGCCAGTAGGAGTAGCGGATACAATGAGCAGTTCTTC.

V usage is TRBV18 and J usage is TRBJ1-4, with 8 bases matching TRBD1. Trimming at V came to 4 bases and at J to 6 bases, leaving 10 bases not matched to a gene. Germline values: CDR1 KGHSH, CDR2 LQKENI. This CDR3 is built from 16 residues. CDR3 sequence: CASSLNRGSKDEKLFF. The CDR3 DNA is TGTGCCAGCTCACTCAACAGGGGGTCGAAGGATGAAAAACTGTTTTTT. Together with reference TRBV18 and TRBJ1-4, the CDR3 gives the full variable domain: NAGVMQNPRHLVRRRGQEARLRCSPMKGHSHVYWYRQLPEEGLKFMVYLQKENIIDESGMPKERFSAEFPKEGPSILRIQQVVRGDSAAYFCASSLNRGSKDEKLFFGSGTQLSVL.

This chain uses TRBV19 with TRBJ2-3; a weak D match, TRBD1 (6 bases). Trimming shortened V by 4 bases and J by 3 bases, and 14 bases separated the two germline ends. CDR1 is LNHDA and CDR2 is SQIVND in the germline V gene (reference sequence). This CDR3 spans 15 amino acids. CDR3 residues: CASSTYRVGTDTQYF. Written as DNA, the CDR3 is TGTGCCAGTAGTACATACAGGGTTGGGACAGATACGCAGTATTTT.

This rearrangement joins TRBV19 to TRBJ2-5; D is ambiguous. The CDR3 consists of 14 residues. Trimming shortened V by 7 bases and J by 2 bases, and 14 bases separated the two germline ends. The germline V gene has CDR1 LNHDA and CDR2 SQIVND (reference sequence). CDR3 protein: CASIQKAVQETQYF. CDR3 DNA sequence: TGTGCCAGTATCCAAAAGGCTGTACAAGAGACCCAGTACTTC.

This chain joins TRBV5-1 and TRBJ2-3; 7 bases match TRBD1. This CDR3 comprises 15 residues. The V segment lost 0 bases and the J segment 2 bases; nucleotides outside the gene matches: 3. Germline V CDR1 and CDR2: SGHRS, YFSETQ. The CDR3 sequence is CASSLGQGSTDTQYF. CDR3 coding DNA: TGCGCCAGCAGCTTGGGACAGGGTTCCACAGATACGCAGTATTTT. Full variable domain (outside the CDR3, taken from reference TRBV5-1 and TRBJ2-3): KAGVTQTPRYLIKTRGQQVTLSCSPISGHRSVSWYQQTPGQGLQFLFEYFSETQRNKGNFPGRFSGRQFSNSRSEMNVSTLELGDSALYLCASSLGQGSTDTQYFGPGTRLTVL.

V is TRBV7-2 and J is TRBJ2-1; D unresolved. V shed 3 bases and J shed 6 bases, with 12 bases lying between them. CDR3 length: 14 residues. Germline CDR1 reads SGHTA; CDR2 reads FQGNSA. CDR3 sequence reads: CASSFLSATNEQFF. The CDR3 DNA reads TGTGCCAGCAGCTTTTTATCAGCTACCAATGAGCAGTTCTTC.

The rearrangement joins TRBV3-1 (or the pseudogene TRBV3-2) to TRBJ1-2; TRBD1 matches at 7 bases. The length of the CDR3 is 13 residues. J lost 6 bases, V lost 5 bases, and 6 bases had no gene match. Germline V gene lookup returns CDR1 LGHDT and CDR2 YNNKEL (reference sequence). As DNA, the CDR3 is TGTGCCAGCAGCGGGGGACAGTTCCATGGCTACACCTTC. Its protein product is CASSGGQFHGYTF.

The CDR3 region is CASSPLAGTSYEQYF. The CDR3 nucleotides are TGTGCCAGCTCACCACTAGCGGGGACCTCCTACGAGCAGTACTTC. The chain uses TRBV18 and TRBJ2-7, with 8 bases fitting TRBD2. Germline V gene sequence: CDR1 KGHSH, CDR2 LQKENI. V lost 1 base, J lost 0 bases, and 2 bases stayed unmatched. CDR3 length: 15 amino acids.

The chain combines TRBV10-1 with TRBJ1-1, with a tentative D call TRBD1 (6 bases). Per germline, CDR1 WNHNN and CDR2 SYGVQD (reference sequence). The CDR3 extends over 14 amino acids. V was shortened by 5 bases and J by 2 bases, with 12 bases between the two germline ends. The CDR3 nucleotides read TGCGCCAGCAGTACACAGGGCGGTAACACTGAAGCTTTCTTT. This encodes CASSTQGGNTEAFF.